This TCR beta chain was sequenced during a study of blood T cell repertoires in COVID-19. Overall study context: COVID-19 samples collected from the United States, Italy and Spain covered acute and convalescent phases. Sample material is recorded as cDNA or gDNA derived from T cells, B-cell-depleted T cells, or PBMCs.

Under the authors' procedure: Quantification of nucleated cells was approximated via reference gene primer amplification. Assay: immunoSEQ multiplex PCR; the TCRdb copy retains only in-frame clones and omits some. The V and J calls and clone size come from that table; D and trimming were worked out from the DNA. The table has 150,000 or so clones, 80% to 95% seen once. V lost 3 bases and J lost 7; bases outside the gene matches: 6. Germline-derived CDR1 and CDR2 are SGHKS and YYEKEE (reference sequence). This CDR3 is built from 15 residues. The chain uses TRBV5-5 and TRBJ2-3; 12 nucleotides align to TRBD1. The sequencing input was peripheral blood. The sequence was collected from a woman in her forties or fifties with acute or convalescent COVID-19. This chain's CDR3 is CASSYGTGGRNTQYF. CDR3 bases: TGTGCCAGCAGCTACGGGACAGGGGGCAGAAATACGCAGTATTTT.